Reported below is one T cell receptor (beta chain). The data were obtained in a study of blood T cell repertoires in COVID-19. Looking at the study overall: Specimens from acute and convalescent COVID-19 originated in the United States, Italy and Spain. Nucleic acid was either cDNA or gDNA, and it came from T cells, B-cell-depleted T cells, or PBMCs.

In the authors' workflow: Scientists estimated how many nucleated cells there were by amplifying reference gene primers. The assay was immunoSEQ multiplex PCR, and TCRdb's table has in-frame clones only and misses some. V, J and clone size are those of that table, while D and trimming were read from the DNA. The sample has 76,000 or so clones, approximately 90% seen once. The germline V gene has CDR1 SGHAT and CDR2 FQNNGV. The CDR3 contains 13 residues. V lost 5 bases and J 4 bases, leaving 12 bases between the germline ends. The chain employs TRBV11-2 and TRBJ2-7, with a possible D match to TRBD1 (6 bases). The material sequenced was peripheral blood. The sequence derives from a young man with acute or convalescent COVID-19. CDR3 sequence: CASSPGAGYEQYF. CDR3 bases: TGTGCCAGCAGCCCAGGGGCTGGGTACGAGCAGTACTTC.